The 3 T cell receptor beta chains presented below share a single source sample, sequenced in a study of monozygotic twins with inflammatory bowel disease. TCRdb reworked the 5' RACE reads into one entry per CDR3 protein, no DNA. In all, the sample yields about 300,000 distinct CDR3 sequences. The sequenced sample consisted of blood. The receptor source for this set is a human donor with ulcerative colitis or Crohn's disease, or a healthy co-twin of an affected twin (not recorded which).

This CDR3 is CASEDLLTDTQYF. The chain couples TRBV27 to TRBJ2-3; TCRdb designates TRBD2, a call that cannot be tested without DNA. CDR3 length: 13 residues. Germline V gene lookup returns CDR1 MNHEY and CDR2 SMNVEV (reference sequence).

This chain connects TRBV29-1 to TRBJ1-1. This CDR3 has 13 amino acids. Germline values: CDR1 SQVTM, CDR2 ANQGSEA. CDR3: CSVVRRENTEAFF.

The chain is built from TRBV20-1 and TRBJ2-7. The CDR3 contains 14 residues. CDR1 is DFQATT, CDR2 SNEGSKA, per germline (reference sequence). CDR3 amino acids: CSARVAGFSYEQYF.